This T cell receptor (beta chain) comes out of a study of blood T cell repertoires in COVID-19. J gave up 4 bases and V 3 bases, and 3 bases lay outside the gene matches. The CDR3 extends over 16 amino acids. Germline values: CDR1 SEHNR, CDR2 FQNEAQ (reference sequence). Data came from immunoSEQ multiplex PCR; TCRdb stores just in-frame clones and leaves some out. This repertoire shows nearly 100,000 clones, 86% found once; its top ten account for 1.5% to 2%. The chain is built from TRBV7-9 and TRBJ2-2; TRBD2 matches 12 bases. The TCR was taken from an elderly man with acute or convalescent COVID-19. Input material: peripheral blood. The CDR3 sequence: CASSFGTSGSTGELFF. The CDR3 DNA reads TGTGCCAGCAGCTTTGGGACTAGCGGGTCCACCGGGGAGCTGTTTTTT.